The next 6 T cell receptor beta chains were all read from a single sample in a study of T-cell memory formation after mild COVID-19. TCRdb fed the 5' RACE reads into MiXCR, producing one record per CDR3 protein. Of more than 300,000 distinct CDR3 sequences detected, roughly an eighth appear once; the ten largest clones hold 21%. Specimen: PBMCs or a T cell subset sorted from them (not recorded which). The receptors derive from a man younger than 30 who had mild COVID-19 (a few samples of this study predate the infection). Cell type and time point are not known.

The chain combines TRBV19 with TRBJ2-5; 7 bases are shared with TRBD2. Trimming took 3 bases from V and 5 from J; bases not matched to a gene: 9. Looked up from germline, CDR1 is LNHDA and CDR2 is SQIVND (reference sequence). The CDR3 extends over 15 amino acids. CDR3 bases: TGTGCCAGTAGTATGAGGGCTAGCGGACGGGAGACCCAGTACTTC. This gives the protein CASSMRASGRETQYF.

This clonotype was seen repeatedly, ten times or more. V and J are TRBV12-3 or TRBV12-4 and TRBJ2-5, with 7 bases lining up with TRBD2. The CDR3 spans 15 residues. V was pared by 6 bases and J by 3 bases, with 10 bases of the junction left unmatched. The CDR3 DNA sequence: TGTGCCAGCAGACCCCCGGGCGCGGGGGAAGAGACCCAGTACTTC. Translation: CASRPPGAGEETQYF.

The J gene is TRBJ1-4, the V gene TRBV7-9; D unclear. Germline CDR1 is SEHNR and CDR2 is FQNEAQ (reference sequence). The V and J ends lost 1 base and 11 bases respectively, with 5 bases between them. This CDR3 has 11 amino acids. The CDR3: CASSLGAKLFF. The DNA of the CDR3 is TGTGCCAGCAGCTTAGGGGCGAAACTGTTTTTT. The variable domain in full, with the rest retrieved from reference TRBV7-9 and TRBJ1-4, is DTGVSQNPRHKITKRGQNVTFRCDPISEHNRLYWYRQTLGQGPEFLTYFQNEAQLEKSRLLSDRFSAERPKGSFSTLEIQRTEQGDSAMYLCASSLGAKLFFGSGTQLSVL.

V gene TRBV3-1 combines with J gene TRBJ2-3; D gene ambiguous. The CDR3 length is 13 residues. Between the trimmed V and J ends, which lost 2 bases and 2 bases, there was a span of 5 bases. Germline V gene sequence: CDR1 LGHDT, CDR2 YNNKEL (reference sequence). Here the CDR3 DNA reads TGTGCCAGCAGCCAAACGAACACAGATACGCAGTATTTT. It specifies CASSQTNTDTQYF.

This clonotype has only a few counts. In DNA form, the CDR3 reads TGTGCCAGCTGGGGAGTAAGGTTAAGCTCCTATAATTCACCCCTCCACTTT. This gives the protein CASWGVRLSSYNSPLHF. The chain combines TRBV6-1 with TRBJ1-6; D unresolved. V was pared by 8 bases and J by 0 bases, with 17 bases between. Germline loops: CDR1 MNHNS, CDR2 SASEGT. The CDR3 extends over 17 amino acids.

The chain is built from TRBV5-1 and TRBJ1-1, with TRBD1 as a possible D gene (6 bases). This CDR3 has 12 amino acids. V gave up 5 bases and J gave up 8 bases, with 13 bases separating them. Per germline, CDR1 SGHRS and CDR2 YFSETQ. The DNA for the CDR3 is TGCGCCAGCAGATTCGGGGGGGGCGAAGCTTTCTTT. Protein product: CASRFGGGEAFF.